This entry lists 25 T cell receptor beta chains sequenced from one sample in a study of blood T cell repertoires in COVID-19 (dated by TCRdb to between 2020 and 2021). The library came from the immunoSEQ multiplex PCR assay. As stored in TCRdb, this immuneACCESS dataset retains in-frame rearrangements with V and J assigned. A fraction of the clones does not appear; measured against another copy, unresolved V genes explain less than half of the discrepancy, and the remainder lacks a known reason. Across this sample there are under 300,000 clones, with over 75% seen only once. Around 2% of the sample rests with the top ten. The sequencing sample was made of peripheral blood. These receptors were obtained from a man aged 25 to 40 who had recovered from COVID-19.

The V and J genes are TRBV7-8 and TRBJ1-4, with 7 bases fitting TRBD1. This CDR3 has 15 residues. CDR1 and CDR2 from the germline V gene are SGHVS and FQNEAQ. With V trimmed by 5 bases and J by 4 bases, 7 bases remained unmatched. CDR3 in amino acids: CASSGGQVINEKLFF. CDR3 DNA sequence: TGTGCCAGCAGCGGAGGACAGGTGATTAATGAAAAACTGTTTTTT.

The chain recombines TRBV7-2 with TRBJ1-1; 7 bases are shared with TRBD1. Germline V gene data show CDR1 as SGHTA and CDR2 as FQGNSA. The CDR3 has 17 residues. Unmatched junction bases numbered 11, after V lost 0 bases and J lost 4 bases. CDR3 sequence (DNA): TGTGCCAGCAGCTTAGCGCCCGGGACAGTCTTGGGCACTGAAGCTTTCTTT. It yields the protein CASSLAPGTVLGTEAFF.

This clone was detected once. V usage is TRBV6-5 and J usage is TRBJ1-1; D ambiguous. This CDR3 region has 14 residues. Trimming shortened V by 4 bases and J by 5 bases, and 14 bases separated the two germline ends. The germline V gene has CDR1 MNHEY and CDR2 SVGAGI. The CDR3 loop reads CASSSDWFWTEAFF. The CDR3 DNA follows: TGTGCCAGCAGTTCGGACTGGTTTTGGACTGAAGCTTTCTTT.

The chain recombines TRBV4-1 with TRBJ2-1; 10 nucleotides match TRBD1. V shed 3 bases and J 8 bases; nucleotides not matched to a gene: 10. Germline-derived CDR1 and CDR2 are MGHRA and YSYEKL. This CDR3 has 16 residues. DNA for the CDR3: TGCGCCAGCAGCCAGACACCGGGACAGGGGTTCGATGAGCAGTTCTTC. Its translation: CASSQTPGQGFDEQFF.

The J gene is TRBJ1-3, the V gene TRBV6-5; possible D gene TRBD1, 5 bases. Germline CDR1 MNHEY, CDR2 SVGAGI. V dropped 6 bases and J dropped 4 bases, with 16 bases sitting between them. The CDR3 extends over 15 amino acids. CDR3 sequence reads: CASSLRVSIGNTIYF. CDR3 nucleotide sequence: TGTGCCAGCAGCCTCAGGGTTTCGATAGGAAACACCATATATTTT.

The chain employs TRBV10-3 and TRBJ1-1; no firm D call. The germline V gene has CDR1 ENHRY and CDR2 SYGVKD. This CDR3 has 13 amino acids. Trimming pared 2 bases from V and 3 bases from J, leaving 7 bases between. The CDR3 loop reads CAISESFYTEAFF. The CDR3 DNA follows: TGTGCCATCAGTGAGAGCTTTTACACTGAAGCTTTCTTT.

V is TRBV19 and J is TRBJ2-5; possible D gene TRBD1, 5 bases. CDR3 length equals 16 residues. The V end lost 3 bases, the J end lost 2 bases, and 16 bases lay between the germline ends. Looked up from germline, CDR1 is LNHDA and CDR2 is SQIVND (reference sequence). The CDR3 DNA sequence: TGTGCCAGTAGTATGTCCCAAACAGGAGCTCAAGAGACCCAGTACTTC. Translated, it gives CASSMSQTGAQETQYF.

This clone showed up just once. The rearrangement joins TRBV6-6 to TRBJ1-4; maybe TRBD1 (5 bases). The CDR3 has 15 amino acids. The ends were cut back, 6 bases at V and 0 bases at J, with 11 bases in the middle. Germline V lookup: CDR1 MNHNY, CDR2 SVGAGI (reference sequence). The CDR3 is CASSLLGATNEKLFF. The CDR3 region has the DNA TGTGCCAGCAGCCTTTTAGGGGCAACTAATGAAAAACTGTTTTTT.

The table lists this clone with a few counts. The rearrangement joins TRBV7-8 to TRBJ1-6; weak D call: TRBD1 (5 bases). This CDR3 has 14 amino acids. Per germline, CDR1 SGHVS and CDR2 FQNEAQ. V gave up 2 bases and J gave up 9 bases, with 11 bases separating them. CDR3 coding DNA: TGTGCCAGCAGCTTAAAGGGGTCGGTTTCACCCCTCCACTTT. The encoded protein is CASSLKGSVSPLHF.

This chain joins TRBV6-1 and TRBJ1-4; the D gene is possibly TRBD1 (6 bases). This CDR3 is 17 amino acids long. V gave up 1 base and J gave up 8 bases, with 20 bases separating them. CDR1 is MNHNS and CDR2 is SASEGT in the germline V gene. CDR3 residues: CASSEVAGGGALEKLFF. The CDR3 nucleotides are TGTGCCAGCAGTGAAGTCGCGGGGGGGGGCGCTTTGGAAAAACTGTTTTTT.

The rearrangement joins TRBV29-1 to TRBJ2-5; 7 positions match TRBD2. Germline V gives CDR1 SQVTM, CDR2 ANQGSEA. V dropped 1 base and J dropped 4; count of bases not matched to a gene: 6. The CDR3 loop spans 14 amino acids. The CDR3, as DNA: TGCAGCGTTGAAGTGGGGGGGGTGGCAGAGACCCAGTACTTC. It codes for CSVEVGGVAETQYF.

The chain employs TRBV28 and TRBJ2-3, with a weak D call TRBD2 (6 bases). Germline CDR1 reads MDHEN; CDR2 reads SYDVKM. The CDR3 totals 13 residues. V lost 6 bases, J lost 9 bases, and 16 bases lay in between. In nucleotides, the CDR3 is TGTGCCAGCAGCCCGACTAGTTCTTTCACGCAGTATTTT. Protein product: CASSPTSSFTQYF.

The J gene is TRBJ1-5, the V gene TRBV7-8; D call uncertain. V was pared by 1 base and J by 2 bases, with 6 bases between. Germline CDR1 is SGHVS and CDR2 is FQNEAQ. This CDR3 comprises 14 residues. The CDR3 nucleotides read TGTGCCAGCAGCTTAGGAGATCGCAATCAGCCCCAGCATTTT. Its translation is CASSLGDRNQPQHF. The whole variable domain, filled in from reference TRBV7-8 and TRBJ1-5, reads GAGVSQSPRYKVAKRGQDVALRCDPISGHVSLFWYQQALGQGPEFLTYFQNEAQLDKSGLPSDRFFAERPEGSVSTLKIQRTQQEDSAVYLCASSLGDRNQPQHFGDGTRLSIL.

This chain uses TRBV7-2 with TRBJ2-1; no clear D. Germline-derived CDR1 and CDR2 are SGHTA and FQGNSA. V was clipped by 4 bases and J by 2 bases, with 6 bases between them. This CDR3 spans 13 amino acids. The CDR3 spells CASSSSTYNEQFF. The CDR3 nucleotides are TGTGCCAGCAGCTCATCTACCTACAATGAGCAGTTCTTC.

The count of this clone is one. This chain joins TRBV6-5 and TRBJ2-3, with D maybe TRBD1 (5 bases). Germline assignment: CDR1 MNHEY and CDR2 SVGAGI. CDR3 size: 14 residues. The germline V and J ends were trimmed by 6 bases and 1 base, with 11 bases remaining between them. The CDR3 sequence is CASRGHFRTDTQYF. CDR3 nucleotide sequence: TGTGCCAGCAGGGGGCATTTCCGCACAGATACGCAGTATTTT.

The chain carries TRBV29-1 and TRBJ1-2; perhaps TRBD1 as D (5 bases). This CDR3 has 15 amino acids. Germline loops: CDR1 SQVTM, CDR2 ANQGSEA. V lost 3 bases, J lost 0 bases, and 14 bases lay in between. The CDR3 protein is CSVDFLGQTNYGYTF. The DNA for the CDR3 is TGCAGCGTTGATTTTTTGGGGCAGACTAACTATGGCTACACCTTC.

This clone was found once. CDR3 DNA sequence: TGTGCCAGCAGTGCTAGGCTAGAAACCGGGGAGCTGTTTTTT. Its protein is CASSARLETGELFF. This chain links TRBV9 with TRBJ2-2; no clear D. Trimming cost V 5 bases and J 5 bases, with 13 bases left between them. The CDR3 has 14 residues. Per the germline V gene, CDR1 is SGDLS and CDR2 is YYNGEE.

The V gene is TRBV27, the J gene TRBJ1-2; 9 bases are a match to TRBD1. CDR3 length: 15 residues. V lost 4 bases and J lost 8; bases outside the gene matches: 11. In germline, CDR1 is MNHEY, CDR2 SMNVEV (reference sequence). The CDR3 region is CASSYTGQGPQGYTF. The CDR3, as DNA: TGTGCCAGCAGTTACACCGGACAGGGGCCCCAGGGCTACACCTTC.

This chain connects TRBV2 to TRBJ2-5; D is ambiguous. Trimming cost V 8 bases and J 1 base, with 11 bases left between them. This CDR3 comprises 13 residues. From germline, CDR1 is SNHLY and CDR2 FYNNEI. CDR3 coding DNA: TGTGCCAGCCGTACCAGGCGCCAAGAGACCCAGTACTTC. Protein product: CASRTRRQETQYF.

The chain joins TRBV5-1 to TRBJ2-7, with TRBD1 matching 10 bases. The length of the CDR3 is 16 residues. With 4 bases clipped from V and 4 bases from J, the junction kept 11 bases outside the gene matches. The V gene's germline CDR1 is SGHRS and CDR2 YFSETQ. The CDR3 loop reads CASSPRPGQGTYEQYF. In DNA, the CDR3 is TGCGCCAGCAGCCCCCGCCCGGGACAGGGGACTTACGAGCAGTACTTC.

The V gene is TRBV4-1, the J gene TRBJ1-4, with D maybe TRBD1 (5 bases). Trimming stripped 5 bases from V and 6 bases from J, with 16 bases between. The CDR3 has 15 amino acids. CDR1 MGHRA and CDR2 YSYEKL come from the germline V gene. This chain's CDR3 is CASSSWGEKDEKLFF. The CDR3 bases are TGCGCCAGCAGCTCATGGGGGGAGAAAGATGAAAAACTGTTTTTT.

The J gene is TRBJ2-3, the V gene TRBV1; the tabulated D call, TRBD2, remains unverified against the DNA. TRBV1 is termed a pseudogene. This CDR3 contains 16 residues. DNA for the CDR3: TGCACCAGCAGCCAAGATGCTAGCGGACTAACAGATACGCAGTATTTT. Protein product: CTSSQDASGLTDTQYF.

This chain links TRBV5-6 with TRBJ2-5; D unclear. The CDR3 extends over 14 amino acids. The V gene lost 0 bases and the J gene lost 3 bases, with 9 bases spanning the gap. Germline V gene lookup returns CDR1 SGHDT and CDR2 YYEEEE. The CDR3 DNA sequence: TGTGCCAGCAGCTTGGATGGTCTAGAAGAGACCCAGTACTTC. Translated: CASSLDGLEETQYF.

The J gene is TRBJ2-6, the V gene TRBV4-2, with D tentatively TRBD2 (6 bases). Trimming removed 0 bases at V and 2 bases at J, with 8 bases between. Looked up from germline, CDR1 is LGHNA and CDR2 is YNFKEQ. There are 16 residues in the CDR3. The CDR3 DNA is TGTGCCAGCAGCCAAGATTCGGGGGCTGGGGCCAACGTCCTGACTTTC. It codes for CASSQDSGAGANVLTF.

This clone has more than one count but fewer than ten. V usage is TRBV24-1 and J usage is TRBJ1-6, with D hard to call. Between the trimmed V and J ends, which lost 11 bases and 0 bases, there was a span of 13 bases. The CDR3 spans 15 residues. Germline V gene sequence: CDR1 KGHDR, CDR2 SFDVKD. The CDR3 DNA reads as TGTGCCAGCCGTTTAACGAGCTCCTATAATTCACCCCTCCACTTT. This gives the protein CASRLTSSYNSPLHF.